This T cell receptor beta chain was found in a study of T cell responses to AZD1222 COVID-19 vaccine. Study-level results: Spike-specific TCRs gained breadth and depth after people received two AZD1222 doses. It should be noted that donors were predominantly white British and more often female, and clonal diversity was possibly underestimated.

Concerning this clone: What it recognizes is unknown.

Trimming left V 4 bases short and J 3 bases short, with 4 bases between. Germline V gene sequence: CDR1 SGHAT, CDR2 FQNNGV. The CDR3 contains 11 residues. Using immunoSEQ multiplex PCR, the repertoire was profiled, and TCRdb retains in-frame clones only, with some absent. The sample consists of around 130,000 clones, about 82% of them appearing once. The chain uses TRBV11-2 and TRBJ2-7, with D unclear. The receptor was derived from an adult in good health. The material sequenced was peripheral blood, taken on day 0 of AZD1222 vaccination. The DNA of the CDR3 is TGTGCCAGCAGCTCATACTACGAGCAGTACTTC. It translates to CASSSYYEQYF.